The rows below give T cell receptor beta chains drawn from one sample of a study of blood T cell repertoires in COVID-19. Measured with immunoSEQ multiplex PCR; TCRdb has only the in-frame clones, and not every one. The sample lists some 300,000 clones; about 90% were seen once. Sequencing was done on a sample of PBMCs or T cells enriched from blood (not recorded which). These TCRs come from a woman between 45 and 60 years old who had been exposed to COVID-19. Both conserved end residues are part of each CDR3. The order of the fields is clone size, D gene, J gene, V gene, CDR3 DNA, CDR3 protein. D genes are given only for firm matches. Clone size is stated in some rows and not others, as once, few, many or a class when expanded.

abundance: few; d_gene: NA; j_gene: TRBJ2-2; v_gene: TRBV3-1/TRBV3-2; CDR3nt: TGTGCCAGCGGGGCCGTGGAGCTGTTTTTT; CDR3aa: CASGAVELFF
abundance: NA; d_gene: TRBD1; j_gene: TRBJ2-5; v_gene: TRBV5-6; CDR3nt: TGTGCCAGCAGCTGGGACAGGTTCCAAGAGACCCAGTACTTC; CDR3aa: CASSWDRFQETQYF
abundance: NA; d_gene: NA; j_gene: TRBJ1-5; v_gene: TRBV28; CDR3nt: TGTGCCGGGGGAGGGGGGGGCGATCAGCCCCAGCATTTT; CDR3aa: CAGGGGGDQPQHF
abundance: NA; d_gene: NA; j_gene: TRBJ1-1; v_gene: TRBV5-1; CDR3nt: TGCGCCAGCAGTGAAGCGCAGAACACTGAAGCTTTCTTT; CDR3aa: CASSEAQNTEAFF
abundance: NA; d_gene: NA; j_gene: TRBJ1-2; v_gene: TRBV7-9; CDR3nt: TGTGCCAGCAGCTTAGCGGGGGCTCCTAACTATGGCTACACCTTC; CDR3aa: CASSLAGAPNYGYTF
abundance: once; d_gene: TRBD1; j_gene: TRBJ2-7; v_gene: TRBV4-1; CDR3nt: TGCGCCAGCAGCTTCCGGGACAGGTTTTACGAGCAGTACTTC; CDR3aa: CASSFRDRFYEQYF
abundance: NA; d_gene: NA; j_gene: TRBJ2-7; v_gene: TRBV4-1; CDR3nt: TGCGCCAGCAGCCAAGGGACACAGGTTACCTACGAGCAGTACTTC; CDR3aa: CASSQGTQVTYEQYF
abundance: NA; d_gene: TRBD1; j_gene: TRBJ2-5; v_gene: TRBV4-1; CDR3nt: TGCGCCAGCAGCCCCACCCCCGGACAGGGGGGGTATGAGACCCAGTACTTC; CDR3aa: CASSPTPGQGGYETQYF
abundance: NA; d_gene: NA; j_gene: TRBJ1-5; v_gene: TRBV27; CDR3nt: TGTGCCAGCAGTTTGGGCAGGAATCAGCCCCAGCATTTT; CDR3aa: CASSLGRNQPQHF
abundance: NA; d_gene: TRBD2; j_gene: TRBJ2-2; v_gene: TRBV5-1; CDR3nt: TGCGCCAGCAGCTTGGCCAGCGGGGGGGCCGTAGGCACCGGGGAGCTGTTTTTT; CDR3aa: CASSLASGGAVGTGELFF
abundance: few; d_gene: NA; j_gene: TRBJ1-5; v_gene: TRBV15; CDR3nt: TGTGCCACCAGCAGAGGGACTGGGGACTGGGATCAGCCCCAGCATTTT; CDR3aa: CATSRGTGDWDQPQHF
abundance: NA; d_gene: TRBD2; j_gene: TRBJ2-2; v_gene: TRBV19; CDR3nt: TGTGCCAGTAGTACAGGACTAGCCGCCGGGGAGCTGTTTTTT; CDR3aa: CASSTGLAAGELFF
abundance: NA; d_gene: TRBD2; j_gene: TRBJ2-2; v_gene: TRBV28; CDR3nt: TGTGCCAGCCGGCCCGGGACTAAGAGGACCGGGGAGCTGTTTTTT; CDR3aa: CASRPGTKRTGELFF
abundance: NA; d_gene: NA; j_gene: TRBJ2-3; v_gene: TRBV25-1; CDR3nt: TGTGCCAGCAGTGAAGGTCTGTTGACTGGCACAGATACGCAGTATTTT; CDR3aa: CASSEGLLTGTDTQYF